This TCR delta chain was retrieved from a study of γδ T cells in repeated Plasmodium falciparum infection. On the study more broadly: Age- and gender-matched Australian children served as comparison for malaria-exposed Malian children. Over roughly 640 days, donors received four mosquito-bite P. falciparum NF54 infections.

Vgamma9/Vdelta2+ and Vdelta2-negative gammadelta T cells were flow-sorted from PBMC for bulk sequencing. This clone was seen a handful of times. What it recognizes is unknown. This may be a read error, as it is one base from a much larger clone. Other DNA sequences of this sample code for an identical CDR3. Study-level results: Vdelta2-negative gammadelta repertoires, largely Vdelta1+, seemingly showed infection-driven waves of new clonal selection.

Sequencing covered both gamma and delta TCR chains per sample. TCRdb processed the multiplex PCR reads again with the CATT caller. The table includes some 100,000 delta-chain clones, approximately 1.4% detected once. The CDR3 sequence is 16 residues long. The germline V gene encodes CDR1 TSWWSYY and CDR2 QGS. V was clipped by 9 bases and J by 5 bases, with 25 bases between them. The source material was gamma-delta T cells from blood. The chain has TRDV1 and TRDJ1, with D tentatively TRDD3 (6 bases). The sequence was obtained from a pool of human donors (malaria-infected and uninfected, not separated). The CDR3 sequence is CALGKPSPLLGDKLIF. The CDR3 DNA is TGTGCTCTCGGGAAGCCTTCGCCTCTGCTGGGGGATAAACTCATCTTT.